The 15 T cell receptor beta chains below come from one sample, sequenced in a study of blood T cell repertoires in COVID-19. Libraries were prepared by immunoSEQ multiplex PCR; TCRdb keeps only in-frame clonotypes and omits some of them. The data contain about 250,000 clones, 88% of them singletons. Sequenced: peripheral blood. The receptors shown here come from a man older than 75 with acute or convalescent COVID-19.

The V call is TRBV6-1, the J call TRBJ2-5; the D gene is possibly TRBD1 (5 bases). The CDR3 length is 15 residues. CDR1 is MNHNS, CDR2 SASEGT, per germline. The V end was cut by 0 bases, the J end by 5 bases, with 13 bases between. The CDR3, as DNA: TGTGCCAGCAGTGAAGCGCAGGGTTCCTGGGAGACCCAGTACTTC. It encodes CASSEAQGSWETQYF.

The genes are TRBV7-2 and TRBJ2-2; no firm D call. Germline CDR1 is SGHTA and CDR2 is FQGNSA. The CDR3 is 15 residues long. V lost 1 base and J 5 bases, leaving 11 bases between the germline ends. The DNA of the CDR3 is TGTGCCAGCAGCTTAGTCGAGGTATCAACCGGGGAGCTGTTTTTT. This codes for CASSLVEVSTGELFF.

The chain combines TRBV28 with TRBJ2-2; 7 bases line up with TRBD1. Germline lookup yields CDR1 MDHEN and CDR2 SYDVKM. V was pared by 3 bases and J by 1 base, with 11 bases of the junction left unmatched. CDR3 length equals 18 residues. This CDR3 is CASSFLGQSGWNTGELFF. CDR3 nucleotide sequence: TGTGCCAGCAGTTTCTTGGGACAGTCTGGGTGGAACACCGGGGAGCTGTTTTTT.

V usage is TRBV15 and J usage is TRBJ1-1; TRBD1 aligns across 9 bases. Germline V gene data show CDR1 as LNHNV and CDR2 as YYDKDF (reference sequence). Trimming removed 3 bases from V and 1 base from J; junction bases left unmatched: 3. The CDR3 is made up of 15 amino acids. The CDR3 DNA is TGTGCCACCAGCAGGAGGACAGGGGCGAACACTGAAGCTTTCTTT. It codes for CATSRRTGANTEAFF.

Written as DNA, the CDR3 is TGCAGCGTTGGACAGGGAGTGAACACTGAAGCTTTCTTT. Protein product: CSVGQGVNTEAFF. The V call is TRBV29-1, the J call TRBJ1-1; TRBD1 agrees at 7 bases. CDR3 length: 13 residues. V dropped 4 bases and J dropped 0; count of bases not matched to a gene: 2. Germline-derived CDR1 and CDR2 are SQVTM and ANQGSEA.

V gene TRBV29-1 combines with J gene TRBJ1-1; D is perhaps TRBD1 (5 bases). Trimming removed 3 bases at V and 3 bases at J, with 8 bases between. Germline assignment: CDR1 SQVTM and CDR2 ANQGSEA. This CDR3 spans 12 amino acids. The CDR3 region is CSVETGDTEAFF. The CDR3 coding sequence is TGCAGCGTTGAGACGGGGGACACTGAAGCTTTCTTT.

The chain joins TRBV4-3 to TRBJ2-3; D perhaps matches TRBD1 (5 bases). Trimming took 4 bases from V and 1 from J, leaving 6 bases between them. This CDR3 region has 13 residues. Germline CDR1 is LGHNA and CDR2 is YSLEER. CDR3 region: CASSLQGTDTQYF. In nucleotides, the CDR3 is TGCGCCAGCAGCCTACAGGGCACAGATACGCAGTATTTT.

As regards this clone: One junction end does not reproduce the germline sequence, and a read error may be involved. The gene calls are TRBV3-1 (or the pseudogene TRBV3-2) and TRBJ1-1; 7 nucleotides align to TRBD1. This CDR3 has 17 residues. Germline assignment: CDR1 LGHDT and CDR2 YNNKEL (reference sequence). CDR3 nucleotides: TGTGCCAGCAGCCGCCGATATCAAGGACAGGTGCTGAGGTCTCGGATCTTT. It specifies CASSRRYQGQVLRSRIF.

This clone has just one count. The V call is TRBV6-2 or TRBV6-3, the J call TRBJ2-1, with 7 bases aligning to TRBD1. Germline lookup yields CDR1 MNHEY and CDR2 SVGEGT. Losses at the gene ends were 5 bases for V and 2 bases for J; bases not matched to a gene: 9. This CDR3 has 16 amino acids. The CDR3, as DNA: TGTGCCAGCAGTCTCCGACAGGGTGGAACCTACAATGAGCAGTTCTTC. Translated, it gives CASSLRQGGTYNEQFF.

In its sample, this clone was seen once. The chain has TRBV4-2 and TRBJ2-2, with 7 bases that match TRBD1. V was pared by 3 bases and J by 3 bases, with 10 bases of the junction left unmatched. In germline, CDR1 is LGHNA, CDR2 YNFKEQ. There are 17 residues in the CDR3. The CDR3, as DNA: TGTGCCAGCAGCCAGACCAGGGGACAGACCTACACCGGGGAGCTGTTTTTT. Protein: CASSQTRGQTYTGELFF.

The chain combines TRBV11-3 with TRBJ1-1; 9 positions agree with TRBD1. CDR3 length: 16 amino acids. CDR1 and CDR2 (germline): SGHNT, YENEEA. The V and J ends lost 5 bases and 0 bases, in that order; junction bases with no gene match: 7. The CDR3 reads CASSAGTGLMNTEAFF. The DNA for the CDR3 is TGTGCCAGCAGCGCCGGGACAGGGTTGATGAACACTGAAGCTTTCTTT.

V usage is TRBV4-2 and J usage is TRBJ2-1; 9 bases agree with TRBD1. The junction had 11 bases not matched to a gene; V was cut back by 0 bases and J by 8 bases. The CDR3 extends over 17 amino acids. Germline V gene lookup returns CDR1 LGHNA and CDR2 YNFKEQ. The CDR3 bases are TGTGCCAGCAGCCAAGATTATCTCAGGACAGGGGTCTATGAGCAGTTCTTC. It translates to CASSQDYLRTGVYEQFF.

The chain uses TRBV7-8 and TRBJ1-2; 10 nucleotides match TRBD1. The germline V gene encodes CDR1 SGHVS and CDR2 FQNEAQ. V shed 5 bases and J 8 bases; nucleotides not matched to a gene: 11. This CDR3 comprises 15 residues. The CDR3 nucleotides read TGTGCCAGCAGCCCTTGGGGACAGGGGATAGGAGGCTACACCTTC. This codes for CASSPWGQGIGGYTF.

In DNA, the CDR3 is TGCGCCAGCAGCTTGGCCGTTCTCGAGCGGGGAAACACCATATATTTT. It yields the protein CASSLAVLERGNTIYF. The J gene is TRBJ1-3, the V gene TRBV5-1; D gene ambiguous. From germline, CDR1 is SGHRS and CDR2 YFSETQ. This CDR3 is 16 amino acids long. V lost 0 bases and J 4 bases, leaving 14 bases between the germline ends.

J is TRBJ1-2 and V is TRBV4-2; TRBD1 agrees at 12 bases. The CDR3 runs 16 residues. Germline CDR1 is LGHNA and CDR2 is YNFKEQ. Unmatched junction bases numbered 7, after V lost 0 bases and J lost 8 bases. The CDR3 bases are TGTGCCAGCAGCCAAGACCCCGATGGGACAGGGGGCGGCTACACCTTC. Protein: CASSQDPDGTGGGYTF.